This is a list of T cell receptor beta chains from one sample in a study of chemoradiotherapy in HPV16-positive cancers. The repertoire was sequenced with immunoSEQ multiplex PCR; TCRdb's copy has only in-frame clones and lacks some. Here the sample spans 1,500 to 2,000 clones, about 84% being singletons. This sample comprised tumor tissue, obtained from a patient who underwent chemoradiotherapy. Receptors originate from a human donor with HPV-associated anogenital cancer. Each CDR3 is given with its conserved first and last residue. The D gene is left open where the match is weak. Clone size is stated in some rows and not others, as once, few, many or a class when expanded.

j_gene | d_gene | v_gene | abundance | CDR3nt | CDR3aa
TRBJ1-1 | - | TRBV6-5 | - | TGTGCCAGCAGTTACTGGGAGAACACTGAAGCTTTCTTT | CASSYWENTEAFF
TRBJ2-1 | TRBD1 | TRBV5-4 | - | TGTGCCAGCAGCATGACGGGACAGGCAGGTGAGCAGTTCTTC | CASSMTGQAGEQFF
TRBJ2-7 | TRBD1 | TRBV11-2 | - | TGTGCCAGCAGCCGAATCCCAGGGGGCGAGCAGTACTTC | CASSRIPGGEQYF
TRBJ1-1 | - | TRBV4-1 | - | TGCGCCAGCAGCCTAAGGGGGACCGGGAACACTGAAGCTTTCTTT | CASSLRGTGNTEAFF
TRBJ2-3 | TRBD1 | TRBV7-8 | - | TGTGCCAGCAGCTCCAGGACAGGGGGCACAGATACGCAGTATTTT | CASSSRTGGTDTQYF
TRBJ2-1 | TRBD2 | TRBV6-1 | - | TGTGCCAGCAGTAAACTAGCGGGGGGCTACAATGAGCAGTTCTTC | CASSKLAGGYNEQFF
TRBJ2-3 | - | TRBV7-2 | - | TGTGCCAGCAGCTCAATGTTCACAGATACGCAGTATTTT | CASSSMFTDTQYF
TRBJ1-1 | TRBD1 | TRBV4-2 | - | TGTGCCAGCAGCCAAGATAGGGGGCCGGGTGAAGCTTTCTTT | CASSQDRGPGEAFF
TRBJ2-3 | - | TRBV19 | - | TGTGCCAGTAGTCCCCGGGACTGGGACACAGATACGCAGTATTTT | CASSPRDWDTDTQYF
TRBJ1-1 | - | TRBV29-1 | few | TGCAGCGTTGGGGCAGCAGGGCGTATGAACACTGAAGCTTTCTTT | CSVGAAGRMNTEAFF
TRBJ2-3 | - | TRBV19 | - | TGTGCCAGTAGCGACAGGTGGAGCACAGATACGCAGTATTTT | CASSDRWSTDTQYF
TRBJ2-5 | - | TRBV28 | - | TGTGCCAGCGGGTCGGACAGGACCCAGTACTTC | CASGSDRTQYF
TRBJ1-2 | - | TRBV18 | - | TGTGCCAGCTCTGGGGGGAACAACTATGGCTACACCTTC | CASSGGNNYGYTF
TRBJ2-5 | - | TRBV11-2 | - | TGTGCCAGCAGCTTAGGAACTGGGGGGACGGAGACCCAGTACTTC | CASSLGTGGTETQYF
TRBJ1-1 | - | TRBV5-1 | - | TGCGCCAGCAGGACAGAATTGATGAACACTGAAGCTTTCTTT | CASRTELMNTEAFF
TRBJ2-7 | TRBD2 | TRBV5-4 | - | TGTGCCAGCAGCTATCCCGGGACTAGCGGGGGCGAGCAGTACTTC | CASSYPGTSGGEQYF
TRBJ1-1 | - | TRBV7-3 | - | TGTGCCAGCAGCTTAAAGCGCGAGACTGAAGCTTTCTTT | CASSLKRETEAFF
TRBJ1-1 | TRBD1 | TRBV7-8 | - | TGTGCCAGCAGCGTTTTCGGACAGGGCGAGGCTGAAGCTTTCTTT | CASSVFGQGEAEAFF
TRBJ1-1 | - | TRBV19 | - | TGTGCCAGTAGTATTATAGGCGGGACTGAAGCTTTCTTT | CASSIIGGTEAFF
TRBJ2-7 | TRBD2 | TRBV5-4 | - | TGTGCCAGCAGCCGGACTAGCGACGAGCAGTACTTC | CASSRTSDEQYF
TRBJ2-7 | - | TRBV11-1 | - | TGTGCCAGCAGCTTAAACTCATTCTACGAGCAGTACTTC | CASSLNSFYEQYF
TRBJ2-2 | - | TRBV11-3 | - | TGTGCCAGCAGCCTCGGAAAAGGATGGAACACCGGGGAGCTGTTTTTT | CASSLGKGWNTGELFF
TRBJ2-1 | - | TRBV18 | - | TGTGCCAGCTCACCTCAGGGAAACAATGAGCAGTTCTTC | CASSPQGNNEQFF
TRBJ1-2 | - | TRBV5-6 | - | TGTGCCAGCAGCTTGAGTGGTGGCGGGAACTATGGCTACACCTTC | CASSLSGGGNYGYTF
TRBJ1-4 | - | TRBV30 | - | TGTGCCTGGAGTCGTGGGGGAAGAACAACTAATGAAAAACTGTTTTTT | CAWSRGGRTTNEKLFF
TRBJ2-6 | - | TRBV11-2 | - | TGTGCCAGCAGCTTAGTTTCGTCATCTGGGGCCAACGTCCTGACTTTC | CASSLVSSSGANVLTF
TRBJ1-2 | - | TRBV29-1 | - | TGCAGCACTTCCGGGGGGTATGGCTACACCTTC | CSTSGGYGYTF
TRBJ2-5 | - | TRBV6-1 | - | TGTGCCAGCCTAACGAGTCCAGGGTGGGCAGAGACCCAGTACTTC | CASLTSPGWAETQYF
TRBJ1-5 | - | TRBV7-2 | few | TGTGCCAGCAGTCAGGTTAGCAATCAGCCCCAGCATTTT | CASSQVSNQPQHF
TRBJ1-2 | - | TRBV27 | - | TGTGCCAGCGGCCCAGGAGACAGGCCGAACTATGGCTACACCTTC | CASGPGDRPNYGYTF
TRBJ2-3 | - | TRBV2 | - | TGTGCCAGTCGGGACCGGTCAGATACGCAGTATTTT | CASRDRSDTQYF
TRBJ2-5 | - | TRBV7-7 | - | TGTGCTAGCCAAAAAGGGGGAGCCTCCCAGGAGACCCAGTACTTC | CASQKGGASQETQYF
TRBJ1-2 | TRBD1 | TRBV5-4 | - | TGTGCCAGCAGGCTACAGGGGGTTTTCTATGGCTACACCTTC | CASRLQGVFYGYTF
TRBJ2-3 | TRBD2 | TRBV2 | - | TGTGCCAGCATGTCCCGGGCGGGAGCCACAGATACGCAGTATTTT | CASMSRAGATDTQYF